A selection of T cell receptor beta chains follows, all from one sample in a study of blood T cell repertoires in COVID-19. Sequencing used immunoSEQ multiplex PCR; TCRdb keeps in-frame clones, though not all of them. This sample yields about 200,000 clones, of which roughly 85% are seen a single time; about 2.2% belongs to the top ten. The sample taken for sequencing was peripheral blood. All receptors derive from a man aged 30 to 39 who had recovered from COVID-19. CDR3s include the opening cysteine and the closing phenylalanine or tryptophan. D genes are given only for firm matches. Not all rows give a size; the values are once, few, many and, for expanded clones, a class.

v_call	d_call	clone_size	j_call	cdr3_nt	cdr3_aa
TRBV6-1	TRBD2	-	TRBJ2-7	TGTGCCAGCAGTGAAGCGTCACGCGGGGGGTTC	CASSEASRGGF
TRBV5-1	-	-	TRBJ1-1	TGCGCCAGCAGCTTGGTGGGAGGGAACACTGAAGCTTTCTTT	CASSLVGGNTEAFF
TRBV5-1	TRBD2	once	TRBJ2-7	TGCGCCAGCAGCTTGACTAGCGGGGGGATCGAGCAGTACTTC	CASSLTSGGIEQYF
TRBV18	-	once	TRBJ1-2	TGTGCCAGCTCACTTGAAGACAGTCTCGTCTATGGCTACACCTTC	CASSLEDSLVYGYTF
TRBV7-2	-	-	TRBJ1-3	TGTGCCAGCAGCTTAGTCGCGCAGGGGTCTGGAAACACCATATATTTT	CASSLVAQGSGNTIYF
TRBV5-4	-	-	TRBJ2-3	TGTGCCAGCAGCTTTACAGGGCGCACAGATACGCAGTATTTT	CASSFTGRTDTQYF
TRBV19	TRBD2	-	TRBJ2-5	TGTGCCAGTAGTATCCGGGTAGCGGGGGGGCTGGCCGGCGAGACCCAGTACTTC	CASSIRVAGGLAGETQYF
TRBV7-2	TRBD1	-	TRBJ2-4	TGTGCCAGCAGTTCAAGGACAGGGGGTGGAAACATTCAGTACTTC	CASSSRTGGGNIQYF
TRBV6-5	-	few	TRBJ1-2	TGTGCCAGCAGGTCCCGGGGTAATACCTATGGCTACACCTTC	CASRSRGNTYGYTF
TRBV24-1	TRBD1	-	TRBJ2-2	TGTGCCACCAGAGGACAGGGGGACACCGGGGAGCTGTTTTTT	CATRGQGDTGELFF
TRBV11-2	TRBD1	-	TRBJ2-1	TGTGCCAGCAGCTCCACAGGGGGGTACAATGAGCAGTTCTTC	CASSSTGGYNEQFF
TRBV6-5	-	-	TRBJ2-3	TGTGCCAGCAGTTACCGGATAACGGGAGATACGCAGTATTTT	CASSYRITGDTQYF
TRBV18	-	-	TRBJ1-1	TGTGCCAGCTCACCACTGCGTGGGCAGGGGAGGGATGAAGCTTTCTTT	CASSPLRGQGRDEAFF
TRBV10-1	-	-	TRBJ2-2	TGCGCCAGCAGTGAATTGCGCGGGGAAATCACCGGGGAGCTGTTTTTT	CASSELRGEITGELFF
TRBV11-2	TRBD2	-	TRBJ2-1	TGTGCCAGCAGCTTCCCGGGGGGGTACAATGAGCAGTTCTTC	CASSFPGGYNEQFF
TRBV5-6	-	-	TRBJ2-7	TGTGCCAGCAGCTTGTTCCACACGTCCTACGAGCAGTACTTC	CASSLFHTSYEQYF
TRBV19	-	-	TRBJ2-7	TGTGCCAGTAGTCCTTCGTCCATCGGCCAGGGATTGACCTACGAGCAGTACTTC	CASSPSSIGQGLTYEQYF
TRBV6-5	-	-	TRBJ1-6	TGTGCCAGCAGTTACTCTTCAGGAAGGAATTCACCCCTCCACTTT	CASSYSSGRNSPLHF
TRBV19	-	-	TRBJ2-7	TGTGCCAGTAGTAACAGGGATTCCTACGAGCAGTACTTC	CASSNRDSYEQYF
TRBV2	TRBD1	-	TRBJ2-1	TGTGCCAGCACGATGAGGGGGCTCATCTACAATGAGCAGTTCTTC	CASTMRGLIYNEQFF
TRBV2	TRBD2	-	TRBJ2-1	TGTGCCAGCCTACTAGCGGGGGGGCTTAATGAGCAGTTCTTC	CASLLAGGLNEQFF
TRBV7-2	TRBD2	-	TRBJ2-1	TGTGCCAGCAACAGAGCGGGGGGCTACAATGAGCAGTTCTTC	CASNRAGGYNEQFF
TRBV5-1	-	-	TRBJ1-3	TGCGCCAGCAGTCATACAGAGATCTCTGGAAACACCATATATTTT	CASSHTEISGNTIYF
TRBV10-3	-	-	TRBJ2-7	TGTGCCATCAGTGAGTCCTTGGAGGACCCTCGGGGGCAGTACTTC	CAISESLEDPRGQYF
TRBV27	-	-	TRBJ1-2	TGTGCCAGCAGTCCCCTGGCCGCAGTCTATGGCTACACCTTC	CASSPLAAVYGYTF
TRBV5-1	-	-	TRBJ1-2	TGCGCCAGCAGCCCTTTAGAGGACATCACCTATGGCTACACCTTC	CASSPLEDITYGYTF
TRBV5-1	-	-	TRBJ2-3	TGCGCCAGCAGCTTGACAGGAAGTTATGATACGCAGTATTTT	CASSLTGSYDTQYF
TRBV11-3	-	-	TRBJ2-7	TGTGCCAGCAGCTTAGGGGCAGGGCGACGCGAGCAGTACTTC	CASSLGAGRREQYF
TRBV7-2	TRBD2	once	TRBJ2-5	TGTGCCAGCAGCTTAGCCGGTAGCGGGGCTTGGAAGACCCAGTACTTC	CASSLAGSGAWKTQYF
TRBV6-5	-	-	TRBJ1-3	TGTGCCAGCAGTTACGATTACAGCTCTGGAAACACCATATATTTT	CASSYDYSSGNTIYF
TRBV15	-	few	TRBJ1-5	TGTGCCACCAGCAGAGTAGGAACAGCTAATCAGCCCCAGCATTTT	CATSRVGTANQPQHF
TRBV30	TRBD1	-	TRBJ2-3	TGTGCCTGGAGTGGGGGACAGTCCACAGATACGCAGTATTTT	CAWSGGQSTDTQYF
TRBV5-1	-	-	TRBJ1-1	TGCGCCAGTCAACAGGGTCCCAACACTGAAGCTTTCTTT	CASQQGPNTEAFF
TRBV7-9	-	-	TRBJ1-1	TGTGCCAGCAGCTCTAACCTCAGGGGAGGGAGAACTGAAGCTTTCTTT	CASSSNLRGGRTEAFF
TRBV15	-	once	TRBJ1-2	TGTGCCACCAGCAGAGATGGGAGGTCTTCTTATGGCTACACCTTC	CATSRDGRSSYGYTF
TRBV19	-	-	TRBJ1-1	TGTGCCAGTACCATAGGGGGAACGCGAGCTTTCTTT	CASTIGGTRAFF
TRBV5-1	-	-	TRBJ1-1	TGCGCCAGCAGGGGCTTGGACACTGAAGCTTTCTTT	CASRGLDTEAFF
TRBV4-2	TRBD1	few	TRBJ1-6	TGTGCCAGCAGCCAAGATAGGACAGGGGGCCTTTATTCACCCCTCCACTTT	CASSQDRTGGLYSPLHF
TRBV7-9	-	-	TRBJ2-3	TGTGCCAGCAGTCTCCTGAGGTCGGCAGATACGCAGTATTTT	CASSLLRSADTQYF
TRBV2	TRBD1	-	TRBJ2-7	TGTGCCAGCGAAGGGACAGGGTCCTACGAGCAGTACTTC	CASEGTGSYEQYF
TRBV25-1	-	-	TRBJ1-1	TGTGCCAGCAGTGGGCTCGGGGGAGGGGTGTGGAACACTGAAGCTTTCTTT	CASSGLGGGVWNTEAFF
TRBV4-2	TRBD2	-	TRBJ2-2	TGTGCCAGCAGCGAGACTAGCGGGGGGGCCGGGACCGGGGAGCTGTTTTTT	CASSETSGGAGTGELFF
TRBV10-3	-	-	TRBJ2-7	TGTGCCATCAGTGAGTCGTTGGGGGCTTACGAGCAGTACTTC	CAISESLGAYEQYF
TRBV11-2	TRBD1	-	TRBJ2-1	TGTGCCAGCACTTTCTTTCAGGGGGCGGATGAGCAGTTCTTC	CASTFFQGADEQFF
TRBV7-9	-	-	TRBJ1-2	TGTGCCAGCAGCCCAACAGGGTACTATGGCTACACCTTC	CASSPTGYYGYTF
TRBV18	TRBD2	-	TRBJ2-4	TGTGCCAGCTCACCTGGGGGGGATCAAAACATTCAGTACTTC	CASSPGGDQNIQYF